These 15 T cell receptor beta chains originate from one sample sequenced in a study of T-cell memory formation after mild COVID-19. MiXCR was run by TCRdb on the 5' RACE reads, yielding one entry per CDR3 protein. This table holds fewer than 650,000 distinct CDR3 sequences, roughly 17% found once. Specimen: PBMCs or a T cell subset sorted from them (not recorded which). These receptors were collected from an adult woman who had mild COVID-19 (a few samples of this study predate the infection). Cell type and time point are not known.

The chain uses TRBV24-1 and TRBJ1-1; tentative D call: TRBD1 (5 bases). Germline-derived CDR1 and CDR2 are KGHDR and SFDVKD. This CDR3 is 14 amino acids long. Trimming pared 2 bases from V and 5 bases from J, leaving 11 bases between. CDR3 in amino acids: CATSDSGGRTEAFF. CDR3 nucleotide sequence: TGTGCCACCAGTGATTCCGGGGGGAGGACTGAAGCTTTCTTT.

The V and J genes are TRBV19 and TRBJ2-7; D is undetermined. The germline gives CDR1 LNHDA, CDR2 SQIVND (reference sequence). V was clipped by 2 bases and J by 3 bases, with 8 bases between them. The CDR3 is 13 amino acids. The CDR3: CASSITGDYEQYF. In nucleotides, the CDR3 is TGTGCCAGTAGTATAACCGGTGACTACGAGCAGTACTTC.

The rearrangement uses TRBV7-2 and TRBJ2-3, with TRBD2 as a possible D gene (7 bases). Germline V CDR1 and CDR2: SGHTA, FQGNSA. This CDR3 spans 14 amino acids. Trimming removed 7 bases at V and 5 bases at J, with 16 bases between. In DNA, the CDR3 is TGTGCCAGCACCTCACTAGCGACAGGAGATACGCAGTATTTT. Encoded protein: CASTSLATGDTQYF. Complete variable domain (other parts from reference TRBV7-2 and TRBJ2-3): GAGVSQSPSNKVTEKGKDVELRCDPISGHTALYWYRQSLGQGLEFLIYFQGNSAPDKSGLPSDRFSAERTGGSVSTLTIQRTQQEDSAVYLCASTSLATGDTQYFGPGTRLTVL.

V and J are TRBV2 and TRBJ2-1, with 14 positions matching TRBD2. The CDR3 is 15 amino acids. Trimming removed 6 bases from V and 6 bases from J; junction bases left unmatched: 4. Germline CDR1 and CDR2: SNHLY and FYNNEI. The CDR3 bases are TGTGCCAGCAGGCCGGGACTAGCGGGAGTCAATGAGCAGTTCTTC. Amino acid sequence: CASRPGLAGVNEQFF.

The chain recombines TRBV12-3 or TRBV12-4 with TRBJ2-3; 8 nucleotides match TRBD2. Trimming at V came to 3 bases and at J to 0 bases, leaving 5 bases not matched to a gene. The CDR3 extends over 16 amino acids. The CDR3: CASSFPLAASTDTQYF. The CDR3 DNA sequence: TGTGCCAGCAGTTTCCCACTAGCGGCCAGCACAGATACGCAGTATTTT.

This clonotype was observed at least ten times. A junction boundary mismatches the germline segment, possibly from a read error. Here the CDR3 DNA reads TGTGCCATCAGTAGGACTAACTATGTCTACACCTTC. It translates to CAISRTNYVYTF. This sequence joins TRBV12-3 or TRBV12-4 and TRBJ1-2, with D unclear. This CDR3 is 12 amino acids long.

The chain is built from TRBV7-2 and TRBJ2-5; TRBD1 might be the D (5 bases). Germline V gives CDR1 SGHTA, CDR2 FQGNSA. The ends were cut back, 6 bases at V and 3 bases at J, with 11 bases in the middle. The CDR3 runs 13 residues. The CDR3 coding sequence is TGTGCCAGCAGGGGCGCAGGGAAAGAGACCCAGTACTTC. Translating gives CASRGAGKETQYF.

This clonotype was detected only a few times. The gene calls are TRBV3-1 and TRBJ1-6, with TRBD1 matching over 7 bases. CDR1 is LGHDT and CDR2 is YNNKEL in the germline V gene (reference sequence). The ends lost 4 bases at V and 6 bases at J; junction bases unmatched: 6. CDR3 length: 15 amino acids. In DNA form, the CDR3 reads TGTGCCAGCAGCCCAACCGGGACAGCTAATTCACCCCTCCACTTT. Translating it yields CASSPTGTANSPLHF. Based on the CDR3 plus reference TRBV3-1 and TRBJ1-6, the full variable domain is DTAVSQTPKYLVTQMGNDKSIKCEQNLGHDTMYWYKQDSKKFLKIMFSYNNKELIINETVPNRFSPKSPDKAHLNLHINSLELGDSAVYFCASSPTGTANSPLHFGNGTRLTVT.

The chain employs TRBV7-2 and TRBJ1-1; D call uncertain. CDR1 and CDR2 (germline): SGHTA, FQGNSA. The CDR3 runs to 12 residues. V dropped 6 bases and J dropped 6 bases, with 11 bases sitting between them. CDR3 sequence reads: CASSHYGSEAFF. CDR3 DNA: TGTGCCAGCAGTCACTATGGATCTGAAGCTTTCTTT. The whole variable domain, remainder taken from reference TRBV7-2 and TRBJ1-1, is GAGVSQSPSNKVTEKGKDVELRCDPISGHTALYWYRQSLGQGLEFLIYFQGNSAPDKSGLPSDRFSAERTGGSVSTLTIQRTQQEDSAVYLCASSHYGSEAFFGQGTRLTVV.

The table lists this clonotype with a few counts. The J gene is TRBJ2-3, the V gene TRBV7-8; the D is unclear. Between the trimmed V and J ends, which lost 0 bases and 0 bases, there was a span of 7 bases. Germline CDR1 SGHVS, CDR2 FQNEAQ. The CDR3 has 15 amino acids. CDR3 in amino acids: CASSLAVGSTDTQYF. CDR3 coding DNA: TGTGCCAGCAGCTTAGCTGTCGGCAGCACAGATACGCAGTATTTT.

This clonotype was picked up many times. The rearrangement joins TRBV10-3 to TRBJ2-7; 8 nucleotides agree with TRBD2. This CDR3 is built from 13 residues. Trimming took 10 bases from V and 6 from J; bases not matched to a gene: 11. Germline V gene data show CDR1 as ENHRY and CDR2 as SYGVKD. The CDR3 DNA reads TGTGCCACCGGGGGGGCGGCTGGGAGCGAGCAGTACTTC. Its translation: CATGGAAGSEQYF.

CDR3 loop: CASSLTQGGTDTQYF. Here the CDR3 DNA reads TGCGCCAGCAGCTTGACTCAGGGGGGAACAGATACGCAGTATTTT. The chain combines TRBV5-1 with TRBJ2-3; possibly TRBD1 for D (7 bases). V shed 1 base and J shed 3 bases, with 12 bases lying between them. Germline V gives CDR1 SGHRS, CDR2 YFSETQ. This CDR3 has 15 residues.

This clonotype was detected a few times. This chain links TRBV7-9 with TRBJ2-1; 7 bases match TRBD1. J lost 4 bases, V lost 1 base, and 4 bases had no gene match. The germline gives CDR1 SEHNR, CDR2 FQNEAQ (reference sequence). The CDR3 extends over 15 amino acids. CDR3 bases: TGTGCCAGCAGCTTAGGACAGGGAGAGTACAATGAGCAGTTCTTC. Amino acids: CASSLGQGEYNEQFF.

The rearrangement links TRBV7-9 to TRBJ1-6; 8 bases match TRBD1. Germline trimming cut 2 bases from V and 6 bases from J; bases unmatched to any gene: 18. This CDR3 contains 20 residues. Looked up from germline, CDR1 is SEHNR and CDR2 is FQNEAQ (reference sequence). This CDR3 is CASSLFAAGGVLRTNSPLHF. In nucleotides, the CDR3 is TGTGCCAGCAGCTTATTTGCGGCAGGGGGCGTATTGAGGACTAATTCACCCCTCCACTTT.

Here the CDR3 DNA reads TGTGCCAGTAGTACCGGGACAGCCTATAATTCACCCCTCCACTTT. As protein: CASSTGTAYNSPLHF. V and J are TRBV19 and TRBJ1-6; the match to TRBD1 covers 7 bases. Per the germline V gene, CDR1 is LNHDA and CDR2 is SQIVND (reference sequence). The CDR3 loop spans 15 amino acids. The ends lost 4 bases at V and 2 bases at J; junction bases unmatched: 2.